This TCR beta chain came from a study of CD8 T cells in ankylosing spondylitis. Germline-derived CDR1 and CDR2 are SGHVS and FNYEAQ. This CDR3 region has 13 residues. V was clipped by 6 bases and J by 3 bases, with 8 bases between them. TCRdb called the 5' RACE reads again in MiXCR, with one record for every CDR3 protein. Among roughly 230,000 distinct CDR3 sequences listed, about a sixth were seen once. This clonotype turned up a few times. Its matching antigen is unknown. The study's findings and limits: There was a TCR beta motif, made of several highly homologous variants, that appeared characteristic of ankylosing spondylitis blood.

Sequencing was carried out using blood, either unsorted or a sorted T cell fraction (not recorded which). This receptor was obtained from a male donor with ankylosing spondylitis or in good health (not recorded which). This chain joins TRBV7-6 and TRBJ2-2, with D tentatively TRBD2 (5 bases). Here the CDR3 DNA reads TGTGCCAGCAGGGAGGAGGACACCGGGGAGCTGTTTTTT. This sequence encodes CASREEDTGELFF.